This T cell receptor (beta chain) emerged from a study of human T cells and chemical hapten exposure. Study in general: Small differences in pooled library volume mainly drove the variation in TCR yields per sample.

This clonotype came up many times. Its antigen is not known. It was unfractionated whole blood from which total RNA was extracted. As the library was built, unique molecular identifiers were attached to individual cDNA molecules. In the study's own analysis: Across samples, TCR counts had a median of about 92,000 and ranged from about 20,000 to 750,000. Using its own MiXCR run on the 5' RACE reads, TCRdb lists one record per CDR3 protein. The V and J calls shown here were made by TCRdb, not taken from the authors' results. This sample yields around 140,000 distinct CDR3 sequences, of which about 4.3% are seen a single time; under 1.5% belongs to the top ten. The ends lost 2 bases at V and 4 bases at J; junction bases unmatched: 10. The CDR3 covers 17 residues. Whole-study results and caveats: TCRs whose frequency exceeded 1 in 1000 remained the same following DPC sensitization.

This sequence originates from a female donor in good health. The V and J genes are TRBV12-3 or TRBV12-4 and TRBJ2-5; 10 bases map to TRBD1. The chain's CDR3 is CASSLMTGGLVGETQYF. For the CDR3, the DNA is TGTGCCAGCAGTTTAATGACAGGGGGCTTGGTGGGAGAGACCCAGTACTTC.